A selection of T cell receptor beta chains follows, all from one sample in a study of graft-versus-host responses after intestinal transplantation. Profiled with immunoSEQ multiplex PCR; TCRdb holds only in-frame clones, not every one. The sample gives tens of thousands of clones, roughly 89% of which show up once; 4% to 5% is in the top ten. The antigens for these receptors are not known. This specimen consisted of unstimulated CD8+ T cells sorted from spleen or lymph node cells, obtained before transplant. The receptors stem from a human donor who was the organ donor for an intestinal transplant. Each CDR3 is given with its conserved first and last residue. The D gene is left open where the match is weak. Some rows mark clone size as missing; the rest say once, few, many or name a class of expanded clone.

J gene | V gene | clone size | D gene | CDR3 DNA | CDR3 protein
TRBJ1-3 | TRBV28 | NA | NA | TGTGCCAGCAGTTTTGTCGGACAGAGCTCTGGAAACACCATATATTTT | CASSFVGQSSGNTIYF
TRBJ1-4 | TRBV15 | NA | TRBD1 | TGTGCCACCAGCAGAGCACGGGACAGGGGGCCGGTTAATGAAAAACTGTTTTTT | CATSRARDRGPVNEKLFF
TRBJ1-1 | TRBV12-5 | NA | TRBD1 | TGTGCTAGTGGTTTGGCCCCGACAGGGGCGAACCCAGAGAACACTGAAGCTTTCTTT | CASGLAPTGANPENTEAFF
TRBJ2-1 | TRBV9 | NA | NA | TGTGCCAGCAGCGGACAGGCTTCCTCCTACAATGAGCAGTTCTTC | CASSGQASSYNEQFF
TRBJ1-1 | TRBV14 | NA | NA | TGTGCCAGCAGCCAGTTCGGGAACACTGAAGCTTTCTTT | CASSQFGNTEAFF
TRBJ1-3 | TRBV28 | once | TRBD1 | TGTGCCAGCTCGACAGGGTTCTCTGGAAACACCATATATTTT | CASSTGFSGNTIYF
TRBJ1-2 | TRBV5-1 | NA | NA | TGCGCCAGCAGCCTGGAAACAGGGTTAGAGGATGGCTACACCTTC | CASSLETGLEDGYTF
TRBJ1-4 | TRBV7-9 | NA | NA | TGTGCCAGCAGCTTAGGAGGGCCCGGTGAAAAACTGTTTTTT | CASSLGGPGEKLFF
TRBJ2-3 | TRBV25-1 | NA | NA | TGTGCCAGCACAACCTGGACTTCCACAGATACGCAGTATTTT | CASTTWTSTDTQYF
TRBJ2-2 | TRBV13 | NA | TRBD2 | TGTGCCAGCAGCTCCGGGACTAGCTACGGGGAGCTGTTTTTT | CASSSGTSYGELFF
TRBJ2-3 | TRBV11-3 | NA | NA | TGTGCCACCGCAGGTGATGGGCACACGCAGTATTTT | CATAGDGHTQYF
TRBJ2-3 | TRBV2 | NA | NA | TGTGCCAGCAGTGAAGCGCTTGGGGCCGCTCTAAAGACGAACACAGATACGCAGTATTTT | CASSEALGAALKTNTDTQYF
TRBJ1-2 | TRBV4-3 | NA | NA | TGCGCCAGCAGCCACAAGGTGGGGGCTCCCCATGGCTACACCTTC | CASSHKVGAPHGYTF
TRBJ1-2 | TRBV15 | NA | TRBD1 | TGTGCCACCCAAGCACGGGACAGCAACCGCTATGGCTACACCTTC | CATQARDSNRYGYTF
TRBJ1-5 | TRBV15 | NA | TRBD1 | TGTGCCACCAGCAGAGGGGTGGGACAGTATCATCAGCCCCAGCATTTT | CATSRGVGQYHQPQHF
TRBJ1-2 | TRBV4-3 | NA | TRBD1 | TGCGCCAGCAGCCAAGACGAGGGACAGGGTGTCTATGGCTACACCTTC | CASSQDEGQGVYGYTF
TRBJ2-1 | TRBV5-1 | NA | TRBD2 | TGCGCCAGCAGGGGAGGGCCTGAGCAGTTCTTC | CASRGGPEQFF
TRBJ2-1 | TRBV20-1 | NA | NA | TGCAGTGCTATGGTCGAGGTGATGAGGTTCTTC | CSAMVEVMRFF
TRBJ2-5 | TRBV5-4 | NA | TRBD2 | TGTGCCAGCAGCTCCCCATGGACTAGCGGGGGGAGCCGGGAGACCCAGTACTTC | CASSSPWTSGGSRETQYF
TRBJ1-1 | TRBV4-1 | NA | NA | TGCGCCAGCAGCCAACTGTCCAGCAGACAGGTGAATTTGAACACTGAAGCTTTCTTT | CASSQLSSRQVNLNTEAFF
TRBJ1-5 | TRBV7-2 | NA | NA | TGTGCCAGCAGCCCAGGGACTACGGATCAGCCCCAGCATTTT | CASSPGTTDQPQHF
TRBJ1-1 | TRBV27 | NA | NA | TGTGCCAGCAGTTCCTCGACAGCGAACACTGAAGCTTTCTTT | CASSSSTANTEAFF
TRBJ1-5 | TRBV27 | NA | NA | TGTGCCAGCAGTTGGACAGCTTATAGCAATCAGCCCCAGCATTTT | CASSWTAYSNQPQHF